This entry features one T cell receptor (beta chain) sequence. This record comes from a study of blood T cell repertoires in COVID-19. The overall study: In each case, the material was cDNA or gDNA derived from T cells, B-cell-depleted T cells, or PBMCs.

CDR1 is SGDLS, CDR2 YYNGEE, per germline. Trimming left V 4 bases short and J 3 bases short, with 14 bases between. This CDR3 has 14 residues. Profiling relied on immunoSEQ multiplex PCR, and the TCRdb table lists in-frame clones only, not all of them. The table records some 250,000 clones, about 89% of them present only once. The study assigned cohorts using participant-reported clinical history. The sequencing input was PBMCs or T cells enriched from blood (not recorded which). The chain has TRBV9 and TRBJ2-7, with D perhaps matching TRBD2 (6 bases). The source of this sequence is a man between 40 and 49 years old who had recovered from COVID-19. The CDR3 bases are TGTGCCAGCAGCTCGCGGTGGGGGGACTACGAGCAGTACTTC. Amino acids: CASSSRWGDYEQYF.